This TCR beta chain is drawn from a study of blood T cell repertoires in COVID-19. Study-level background: The United States, Italy and Spain provided the acute and convalescent COVID-19 samples. Sources were T cells, B-cell-depleted T cells, or PBMCs; the material itself was cDNA or gDNA.

J was trimmed by 7 bases and V by 0 bases; bases with no gene match: 9. CDR3 length equals 17 residues. From germline, CDR1 is MGHRA and CDR2 YSYEKL. Profiled with immunoSEQ multiplex PCR; TCRdb holds only in-frame clones, not every one. The data show around 250,000 clones, around 89% seen once. Participants were aged about 18 to 90 years from 20 to 30 US areas. Assignment of participants to cohorts was predicated upon participant-reported clinical history. The J gene is TRBJ2-1, the V gene TRBV4-1, with TRBD2 matching 10 bases. Sequenced material: PBMCs or T cells enriched from blood (not recorded which). The clonotype was recovered from a man over 45 who had been exposed to COVID-19. The CDR3 here is CASSQDFYLAGENEQFF. The DNA of the CDR3 is TGCGCCAGCAGCCAAGATTTCTACCTAGCGGGGGAGAATGAGCAGTTCTTC.